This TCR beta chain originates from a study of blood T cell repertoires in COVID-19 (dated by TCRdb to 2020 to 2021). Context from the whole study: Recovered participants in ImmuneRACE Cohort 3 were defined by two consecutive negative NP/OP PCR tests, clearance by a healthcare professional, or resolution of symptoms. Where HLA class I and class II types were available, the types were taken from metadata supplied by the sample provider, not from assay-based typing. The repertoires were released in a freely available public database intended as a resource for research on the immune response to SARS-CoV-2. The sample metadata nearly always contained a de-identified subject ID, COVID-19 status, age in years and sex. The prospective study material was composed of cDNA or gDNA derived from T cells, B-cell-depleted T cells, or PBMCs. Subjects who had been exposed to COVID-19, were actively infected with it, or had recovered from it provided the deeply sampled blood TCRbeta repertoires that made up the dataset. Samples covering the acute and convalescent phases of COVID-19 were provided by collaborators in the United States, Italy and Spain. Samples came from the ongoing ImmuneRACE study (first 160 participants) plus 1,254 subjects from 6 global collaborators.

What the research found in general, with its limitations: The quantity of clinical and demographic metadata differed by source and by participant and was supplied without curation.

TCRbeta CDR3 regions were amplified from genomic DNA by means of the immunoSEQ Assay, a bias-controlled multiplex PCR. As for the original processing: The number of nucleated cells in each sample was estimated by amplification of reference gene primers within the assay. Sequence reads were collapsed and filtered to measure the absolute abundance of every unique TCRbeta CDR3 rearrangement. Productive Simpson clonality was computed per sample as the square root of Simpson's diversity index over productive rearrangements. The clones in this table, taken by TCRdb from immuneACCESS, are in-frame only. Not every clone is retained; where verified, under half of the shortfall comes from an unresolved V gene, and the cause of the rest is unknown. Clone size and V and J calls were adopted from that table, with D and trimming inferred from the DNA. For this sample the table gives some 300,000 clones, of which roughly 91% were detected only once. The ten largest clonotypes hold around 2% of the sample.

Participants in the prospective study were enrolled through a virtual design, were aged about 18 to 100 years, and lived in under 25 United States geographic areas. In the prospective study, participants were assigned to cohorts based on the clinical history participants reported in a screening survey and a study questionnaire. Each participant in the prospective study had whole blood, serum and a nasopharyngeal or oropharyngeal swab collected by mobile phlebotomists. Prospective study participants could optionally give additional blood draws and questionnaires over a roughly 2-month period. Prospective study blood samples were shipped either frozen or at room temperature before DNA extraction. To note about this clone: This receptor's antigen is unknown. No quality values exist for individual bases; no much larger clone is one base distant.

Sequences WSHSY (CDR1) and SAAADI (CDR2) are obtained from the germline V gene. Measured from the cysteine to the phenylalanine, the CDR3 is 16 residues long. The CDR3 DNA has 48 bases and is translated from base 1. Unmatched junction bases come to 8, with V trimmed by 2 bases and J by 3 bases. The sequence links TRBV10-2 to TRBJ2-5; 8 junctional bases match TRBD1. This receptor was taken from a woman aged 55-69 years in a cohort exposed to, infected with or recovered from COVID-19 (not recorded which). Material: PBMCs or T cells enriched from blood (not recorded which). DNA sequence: TGCGCCAGCAGTGAGAGGTCGCAGGGGGCGAAAGAGACCCAGTACTTC. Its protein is CASSERSQGAKETQYF.